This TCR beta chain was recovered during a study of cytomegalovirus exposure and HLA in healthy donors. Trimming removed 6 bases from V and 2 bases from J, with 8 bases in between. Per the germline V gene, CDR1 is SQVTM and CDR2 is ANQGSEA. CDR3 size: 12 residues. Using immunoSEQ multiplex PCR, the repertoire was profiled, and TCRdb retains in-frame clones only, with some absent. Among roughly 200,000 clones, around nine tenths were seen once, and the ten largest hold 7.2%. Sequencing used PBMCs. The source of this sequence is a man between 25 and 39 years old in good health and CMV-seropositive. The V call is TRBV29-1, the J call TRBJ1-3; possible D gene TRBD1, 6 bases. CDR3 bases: TGCAGCGTCCGGACAGCTGGAAACACCATATATTTT. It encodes CSVRTAGNTIYF.